These 21 T cell receptor beta chains were all obtained from the same sample, sequenced in a study of identical twins listed by TCRdb under 2016. The library relied on 5' RACE. The sequencer listed for this sample is Illumina HiSeq 2000. The public sequencing data were trimmed at Q25 with fastp and processed into clonotypes with MiXCR by TCRdb, which kept only in-frame beta chains. Entries are consolidated by CDR3 protein sequence, retaining the most common genes and DNA. Counted in this sample were roughly 710,000 distinct CDR3 sequences; roughly 6% of them appeared once. Of the sample, 1.5% to 2% falls within the top ten clones. Sequencing used naive T cells sorted from blood. This specimen's cell subset or site label, per the study, means: cells isolated with a human naive T-cell isolation kit. These receptors came from a man aged 18 to 29 in good health.

This clonotype was counted a few times. Mismatch with germline at one junction end may stem from a read error. The chain couples TRBV7-9 to TRBJ2-5; no firm D call. The CDR3 loop spans 13 amino acids. The germline V gene has CDR1 SEHNR and CDR2 FQNEAQ (reference sequence). CDR3 sequence (DNA): TGTGTCAGCAGCTTAGGAGTCTCAGGGACCCAGTACTTC. Its protein is CVSSLGVSGTQYF. The full variable domain, in which reference TRBV7-9 and TRBJ2-5 provide the parts outside the CDR3, is DTGVSQNPRHKITKRGQNVTFRCDPISEHNRLYWYRQTLGQGPEFLTYFQNEAQLEKSRLLSDRFSAERPKGSFSTLEIQRTEQGDSAMYLCVSSLGVSGTQYFGPGTRLLVL.

In this sample, this clonotype turned up a few times. The chain uses TRBV28 and TRBJ2-7; D unresolved. Germline-derived CDR1 and CDR2 are MDHEN and SYDVKM. CDR3 length: 13 amino acids. Trimming took 2 bases from V and 0 from J, leaving 5 bases between them. The CDR3 coding sequence is TGTGCCAGCAGTTTACAGTACTCCTACGAGCAGTACTTC. Its protein product is CASSLQYSYEQYF.

This clonotype was observed many times. The chain uses TRBV27 and TRBJ2-1; 10 positions match TRBD2. V shed 6 bases and J 4 bases; nucleotides not matched to a gene: 6. The CDR3 is 15 residues long. CDR1 is MNHEY and CDR2 is SMNVEV in the germline V gene (reference sequence). In nucleotides, the CDR3 is TGTGCCAGCAGCCCCGGGACTAGCGCATACAATGAGCAGTTCTTC. Translation gives CASSPGTSAYNEQFF.

This clonotype was detected only a few times. V usage is TRBV20-1 and J usage is TRBJ2-3, with D perhaps matching TRBD1 or TRBD2 (5 bases each). V lost 3 bases and J 6 bases, leaving 13 bases between the germline ends. In germline, CDR1 is DFQATT, CDR2 SNEGSKA (reference sequence). This CDR3 region has 13 residues. This chain's CDR3 is CSASGAVRDTQYF. The CDR3 nucleotides read TGCAGTGCTAGCGGGGCGGTACGGGATACGCAGTATTTT.

The V call is TRBV2, the J call TRBJ2-3; 10 bases agree with TRBD1. This CDR3 has 15 residues. The ends lost 6 bases at V and 3 bases at J; junction bases unmatched: 6. Germline CDR1 is SNHLY and CDR2 is FYNNEI. The CDR3 loop reads CASRRDRGLTDTQYF. The CDR3 DNA sequence: TGTGCCAGCAGGCGGGACAGGGGACTGACAGATACGCAGTATTTT. Looking up the rest from reference TRBV2 and TRBJ2-3 gives the full variable domain: EPEVTQTPSHQVTQMGQEVILRCVPISNHLYFYWYRQILGQKVEFLVSFYNNEISEKSEIFDDQFSVERPDGSNFTLKIRSTKLEDSAMYFCASRRDRGLTDTQYFGPGTRLTVL.

In this sample, this clonotype turned up many times. The chain joins TRBV5-1 to TRBJ2-3; D call uncertain. V lost 2 bases to trimming and J lost 2 bases, with 12 bases between them. The CDR3 runs to 15 residues. Germline V lookup: CDR1 SGHRS, CDR2 YFSETQ. The CDR3 DNA follows: TGCGCCAGCAGCTTACCCTCTGGCCCCACAGATACGCAGTATTTT. As protein: CASSLPSGPTDTQYF. Full variable domain (remainder filled in from reference TRBV5-1 and TRBJ2-3): KAGVTQTPRYLIKTRGQQVTLSCSPISGHRSVSWYQQTPGQGLQFLFEYFSETQRNKGNFPGRFSGRQFSNSRSEMNVSTLELGDSALYLCASSLPSGPTDTQYFGPGTRLTVL.

At least ten counts were recorded for this clonotype. The rearrangement uses TRBV29-1 and TRBJ2-6; D might be TRBD1 or TRBD2, each matching 5 bases. Germline V lookup: CDR1 SQVTM, CDR2 ANQGSEA. The CDR3 length is 16 residues. The V end lost 6 bases, the J end lost 1 base, and 16 bases lay between the germline ends. CDR3 amino acids: CSVLSGAISGANVLTF. The CDR3, as DNA: TGCAGCGTGCTGTCCGGGGCAATTTCTGGGGCCAACGTCCTGACTTTC.

The table lists this clonotype with many counts. The rearrangement links TRBV12-3 or TRBV12-4 to TRBJ2-1; 9 bases align to TRBD2. This CDR3 comprises 16 residues. Trimming removed 5 bases from V and 5 bases from J; junction bases left unmatched: 10. CDR3 coding DNA: TGTGCCAGCAGTACCCTCGGGATAGCGGGAGACAATGAGCAGTTCTTC. The encoded protein is CASSTLGIAGDNEQFF.

This clonotype was detected many times. The chain joins TRBV5-1 to TRBJ2-3; 10 nucleotides align to TRBD2. The germline CDR1 and CDR2 sequences are SGHRS and YFSETQ. Trimming at V came to 2 bases and at J to 5 bases, leaving 5 bases not matched to a gene. This CDR3 has 15 amino acids. The CDR3 loop reads CASSFAEREGDTQYF. The CDR3 DNA is TGCGCCAGCAGCTTCGCAGAGCGGGAGGGAGATACGCAGTATTTT. The full variable domain, in which reference TRBV5-1 and TRBJ2-3 provide the parts outside the CDR3, is KAGVTQTPRYLIKTRGQQVTLSCSPISGHRSVSWYQQTPGQGLQFLFEYFSETQRNKGNFPGRFSGRQFSNSRSEMNVSTLELGDSALYLCASSFAEREGDTQYFGPGTRLTVL.

This clonotype was counted many times. The CDR3 nucleotides read TGCAGTGCTAGAGAAAGCGGGTTAGCCACCCACGAGCAGTACTTC. Translated: CSARESGLATHEQYF. The rearrangement links TRBV20-1 to TRBJ2-7, with D perhaps matching TRBD2 (6 bases). Trimming shortened V by 0 bases and J by 5 bases, and 17 bases separated the two germline ends. CDR1 is DFQATT and CDR2 is SNEGSKA in the germline V gene (reference sequence). The length of the CDR3 is 15 residues.

The chain links TRBV5-1 to TRBJ2-3; no clear D gene. V lost 0 bases and J 4 bases, leaving 9 bases between the germline ends. Germline CDR1 SGHRS, CDR2 YFSETQ. The CDR3 runs to 14 residues. CDR3 sequence reads: CASSLDLRADTQYF. The CDR3 DNA reads as TGCGCCAGCAGCTTGGATTTGCGTGCAGATACGCAGTATTTT.

This clonotype came up many times. The chain employs TRBV2 and TRBJ2-1, with D unclear. CDR3 length equals 10 residues. Germline lookup yields CDR1 SNHLY and CDR2 FYNNEI. V lost 4 bases and J lost 9, with 4 bases in between. The CDR3 is CASSGPEQFF. The CDR3 DNA follows: TGTGCCAGCAGTGGGCCTGAGCAGTTCTTC.

This clonotype was seen at least ten times. This sequence joins TRBV5-4 and TRBJ1-6; 8 bases fit TRBD1. There are 15 residues in the CDR3. V was pared by 4 bases and J by 7 bases, with 7 bases of the junction left unmatched. Germline values: CDR1 SGHNT, CDR2 YYREEE (reference sequence). This chain's CDR3 is CASSASTGENSPLHF. CDR3 sequence (DNA): TGTGCCAGCAGCGCCTCGACAGGGGAGAATTCACCCCTCCACTTT.

This clonotype showed up many times. The chain has TRBV20-1 and TRBJ2-1; tentatively, D is TRBD2 (5 bases). Between the trimmed V and J ends, which lost 0 bases and 3 bases, there was a span of 9 bases. The CDR3 is 14 amino acids. The germline CDR1 and CDR2 sequences are DFQATT and SNEGSKA (reference sequence). The CDR3 spells CSAREEGVYNEQFF. The DNA for the CDR3 is TGCAGTGCTAGAGAAGAGGGAGTCTACAATGAGCAGTTCTTC.

This clonotype was picked up a small number of times. The chain links TRBV4-1 to TRBJ2-4, with a possible D match to TRBD1 (6 bases). CDR1 is MGHRA and CDR2 is YSYEKL in the germline V gene. Trimming took off 4 bases at V and 0 bases at J, with 10 bases between the two ends. CDR3 length: 15 residues. The CDR3 sequence is CASSRGQLAKNIQYF. The CDR3 region has the DNA TGCGCCAGCAGCCGCGGACAGTTAGCCAAAAACATTCAGTACTTC.

V usage is TRBV6-1 and J usage is TRBJ1-5, with D maybe TRBD1 (6 bases). The germline V and J ends were trimmed by 2 bases and 9 bases, with 17 bases remaining between them. The CDR3 has 15 amino acids. CDR1 is MNHNS and CDR2 is SASEGT in the germline V gene. DNA of the CDR3: TGTGCCAGCAGTGAACTTTACAGGGCACTACTGCCCCAGCATTTT. Translated: CASSELYRALLPQHF.

This rearrangement joins TRBV30 to TRBJ1-4, with D possibly TRBD1 on 5 matching bases. Germline CDR1 is GTSNPN and CDR2 is SVGIG (reference sequence). This CDR3 has 13 amino acids. The V and J ends lost 1 base and 8 bases respectively, with 11 bases between them. CDR3 region: CAWSEGAIEKLFF. In DNA, the CDR3 is TGTGCCTGGAGTGAAGGGGCCATCGAAAAACTGTTTTTT.

This clonotype occurred a few times. The chain recombines TRBV5-6 with TRBJ2-1; 8 bases are shared with TRBD2. This CDR3 is 14 amino acids long. J lost 8 bases, V lost 2 bases, and 6 bases had no gene match. Germline-derived CDR1 and CDR2 are SGHDT and YYEEEE. CDR3 in amino acids: CASSLSGTSYEQFF. CDR3 nucleotides: TGTGCCAGCAGCTTATCCGGGACTAGTTATGAGCAGTTCTTC.

Only a few counts were recorded for this clonotype. The chain couples TRBV12-5 to TRBJ2-1, with D possibly called TRBD1 or TRBD2 (5 bases each). Germline CDR1 is LGHNT and CDR2 is FRNRAP. V shed 1 base and J shed 8 bases, with 18 bases lying between them. The CDR3 spans 16 residues. The DNA of the CDR3 is TGTGCTAGTGGTTTGGCCTGGCCGCAGGGAGAGCATGAGCAGTTCTTC. Translated: CASGLAWPQGEHEQFF.

This clonotype was seen ten or more times. The gene calls are TRBV25-1 and TRBJ1-1; TRBD1 might be the D (5 bases). The ends were cut back, 7 bases at V and 5 bases at J, with 17 bases in the middle. The CDR3 sequence is 14 residues long. From germline, CDR1 is MGHDK and CDR2 SYGVNS. CDR3: CASKGTPGWTEAFF. CDR3 DNA: TGTGCCAGCAAAGGGACTCCGGGATGGACTGAAGCTTTCTTT.

This clonotype was detected many times. J is TRBJ1-5 and V is TRBV12-3 or TRBV12-4, with a tentative D call TRBD1 (5 bases). This CDR3 comprises 13 residues. V gave up 5 bases and J gave up 7 bases, with 12 bases separating them. This CDR3 is CASSRGWGQPQHF. The CDR3 DNA reads as TGTGCCAGCAGTCGCGGGTGGGGCCAGCCCCAGCATTTT.